A single sample gave rise to the 12 T cell receptor beta chains below, sequenced in a study of T cell responses to AZD1222 COVID-19 vaccine. TCRdb's copy holds only in-frame clones and misses some; the assay was immunoSEQ multiplex PCR. Of around 150,000 clones in the sample, roughly nine tenths were seen once. The sequenced sample was peripheral blood, obtained 28 days after the second dose of the MenACWY control vaccine. The receptors were gathered from an adult who received the MenACWY meningococcal vaccine as a control.

The chain combines TRBV15 with TRBJ2-1, with no clear D. The CDR3 is 14 residues long. The germline V gene encodes CDR1 LNHNV and CDR2 YYDKDF (reference sequence). Trimming left V 4 bases short and J 6 bases short, with 13 bases between. The CDR3: CATSKGTLSNEQFF. For the CDR3, the DNA is TGTGCCACCAGCAAGGGAACCCTGAGCAATGAGCAGTTCTTC.

J is TRBJ2-7 and V is TRBV7-8; no clear D. Germline loops: CDR1 SGHVS, CDR2 FQNEAQ. CDR3 size: 14 residues. The V and J ends lost 3 bases and 4 bases respectively, with 13 bases between them. In DNA form, the CDR3 reads TGTGCCAGCAGCTTCTTGAGTTCCGTTTACGAGCAGTACTTC. The encoded protein is CASSFLSSVYEQYF.

CDR3 loop: CASSTSGGQQPQHF. The CDR3 region has the DNA TGTGCCAGTAGTACATCGGGGGGCCAGCAGCCCCAGCATTTT. The genes are TRBV19 and TRBJ1-5; D perhaps matches TRBD1 (6 bases). V gave up 4 bases and J gave up 7 bases, with 14 bases separating them. The V gene's germline CDR1 is LNHDA and CDR2 SQIVND (reference sequence). The CDR3 runs 14 residues. Complete variable domain (other parts from reference TRBV19 and TRBJ1-5): DGGITQSPKYLFRKEGQNVTLSCEQNLNHDAMYWYRQDPGQGLRLIYYSQIVNDFQKGDIAEGYSVSREKKESFPLTVTSAQKNPTAFYLCASSTSGGQQPQHFGDGTRLSIL.

The chain has TRBV6-5 and TRBJ2-3; TRBD2 matches 8 bases. Germline CDR1 is MNHEY and CDR2 is SVGAGI. This CDR3 region has 13 residues. Germline trimming cut 6 bases from V and 4 bases from J; bases unmatched to any gene: 3. CDR3 sequence reads: CASRTGGPDTQYF. The CDR3, as DNA: TGTGCCAGCAGGACGGGGGGGCCAGATACGCAGTATTTT.

The CDR3 protein is CASSLVGQTYEQYF. CDR3 in DNA: TGTGCCAGCAGCTTAGTGGGACAGACCTACGAGCAGTACTTC. The chain links TRBV7-9 to TRBJ2-7; 7 nucleotides align to TRBD1. J was trimmed by 2 bases and V by 1 base; bases with no gene match: 2. This CDR3 has 14 residues. In germline, CDR1 is SEHNR, CDR2 FQNEAQ (reference sequence).

CDR3 nucleotides: TGTGCCAGCAGCCCAGAGGTGGCCTTGGACCGGGGGGCCAACGTCCTGACTTTC. Its translation is CASSPEVALDRGANVLTF. The chain links TRBV9 to TRBJ2-6, with D uncertain. Germline V lookup: CDR1 SGDLS, CDR2 YYNGEE. The CDR3 has 18 amino acids. Trimming removed 4 bases at V and 4 bases at J, with 21 bases between.

V usage is TRBV19 and J usage is TRBJ2-7, with 9 bases identical to TRBD1. Germline-derived CDR1 and CDR2 are LNHDA and SQIVND (reference sequence). CDR3 length equals 15 residues. V was pared by 5 bases and J by 1 base, with 6 bases of the junction left unmatched. The CDR3 reads CASSSAGTGSYEQYF. CDR3 sequence (DNA): TGTGCCAGTAGTTCCGCCGGGACAGGGTCCTACGAGCAGTACTTC.

The chain is built from TRBV7-6 and TRBJ2-7; 11 bases are a match to TRBD2. The CDR3 extends over 16 amino acids. Per the germline V gene, CDR1 is SGHVS and CDR2 is FNYEAQ. Trimming at V came to 5 bases and at J to 2 bases, leaving 8 bases not matched to a gene. This chain's CDR3 is CASSDILAGDTYEQYF. For the CDR3, the DNA is TGTGCCAGCAGCGATATACTAGCGGGAGATACCTACGAGCAGTACTTC. Together with reference TRBV7-6 and TRBJ2-7, the CDR3 gives the full variable domain: GAGVSQSPRYKVTKRGQDVALRCDPISGHVSLYWYRQALGQGPEFLTYFNYEAQQDKSGLPNDRFSAERPEGSISTLTIQRTEQRDSAMYRCASSDILAGDTYEQYFGPGTRLTVT.

This clone was seen once. This rearrangement joins TRBV28 to TRBJ1-5; 10 nucleotides line up with TRBD1. Germline V gene lookup returns CDR1 MDHEN and CDR2 SYDVKM. The CDR3 has 14 amino acids. V shed 6 bases and J 5 bases; nucleotides not matched to a gene: 4. The CDR3 DNA reads as TGTGCCAGCAGGACAGGGGGCAGGGATCAGCCCCAGCATTTT. Residues: CASRTGGRDQPQHF.

The chain carries TRBV20-1 and TRBJ1-5; no reliable D call. V was cut by 3 bases and J by 0 bases, with 9 bases left in between. The V gene's germline CDR1 is DFQATT and CDR2 SNEGSKA (reference sequence). The CDR3 totals 14 residues. The CDR3 is CSASWGNSNQPQHF. In DNA, the CDR3 is TGCAGTGCTAGTTGGGGTAATAGCAATCAGCCCCAGCATTTT.

This chain uses TRBV27 with TRBJ2-3, with TRBD1 matching over 9 bases. The V gene end was trimmed by 6 bases and the J gene end by 4 bases; junction bases not matched to a gene: 11. Germline lookup yields CDR1 MNHEY and CDR2 SMNVEV (reference sequence). The CDR3 has 16 amino acids. The CDR3 spells CASSHAPGTGSDTQYF. The CDR3 DNA reads as TGTGCCAGCAGCCACGCTCCCGGGACAGGGTCAGATACGCAGTATTTT.

V and J are TRBV28 and TRBJ2-7, with 7 bases identical to TRBD2. With 7 bases clipped from V and 0 bases from J, the junction kept 9 bases outside the gene matches. CDR3 length: 15 amino acids. Germline V gene sequence: CDR1 MDHEN, CDR2 SYDVKM. This CDR3 reads CASTGGGTSSYEQYF. In nucleotides, the CDR3 is TGTGCCAGCACTGGGGGGGGGACCAGCTCCTACGAGCAGTACTTC.